The 3 T cell receptor beta chains below all came from one sample that was sequenced in a study of response to subunit inactivated influenza vaccine. TCRdb re-called the RT-PCR reads through MiXCR, storing one row per CDR3 protein. The table lists around 530,000 distinct CDR3 sequences, 16% of them singletons. Sequencing used CD4+ T cells sorted from PBMCs, obtained less than 30 months after vaccination. All receptors derive from a man aged 50-75 years who received an inactivated influenza vaccine.

The count of this clonotype is one. In DNA, the CDR3 is TGTGCCAGCAGCCCCCCCTTGAGATACGAGCAGTACTTC. It yields the protein CASSPPLRYEQYF. V usage is TRBV7-9 and J usage is TRBJ2-7; no reliable D call. The germline CDR1 and CDR2 sequences are SEHNR and FQNEAQ (reference sequence). Trimming removed 5 bases at V and 4 bases at J, with 12 bases between. CDR3 length: 13 amino acids. The full variable domain, rest sourced from reference TRBV7-9 and TRBJ2-7, is DTGVSQNPRHKITKRGQNVTFRCDPISEHNRLYWYRQTLGQGPEFLTYFQNEAQLEKSRLLSDRFSAERPKGSFSTLEIQRTEQGDSAMYLCASSPPLRYEQYFGPGTRLTVT.

The V gene is TRBV7-2, the J gene TRBJ1-4, with D possibly matching TRBD1 (5 bases). The CDR3 sequence is 15 residues long. From germline, CDR1 is SGHTA and CDR2 FQGNSA. V lost 2 bases to trimming and J lost 5 bases, with 12 bases between them. CDR3 bases: TGTGCCAGCAGCTTATTTGGGGCACAGAATGAAAAACTGTTTTTT. Its protein is CASSLFGAQNEKLFF. Filled out from reference TRBV7-2 and TRBJ1-4, the complete variable domain reads GAGVSQSPSNKVTEKGKDVELRCDPISGHTALYWYRQSLGQGLEFLIYFQGNSAPDKSGLPSDRFSAERTGGSVSTLTIQRTQQEDSAVYLCASSLFGAQNEKLFFGSGTQLSVL.

This clonotype was seen a handful of times. The chain uses TRBV10-3 and TRBJ1-5; D remains unclear. The CDR3 consists of 13 residues. Per the germline V gene, CDR1 is ENHRY and CDR2 is SYGVKD. V dropped 0 bases and J dropped 5 bases, with 5 bases sitting between them. The CDR3: CAISESRDQPQHF. CDR3 nucleotides: TGTGCCATCAGTGAGTCCCGGGATCAGCCCCAGCATTTT.